The present T cell receptor beta chain was sequenced within a study of T-cell memory formation after mild COVID-19. Findings of the study overall: Contracting clones, day 15 to 85, had balanced CD4/CD8, and later expanders favored CD4+. CM and EM subsets held most contracting CD4+ clones; EMRA held CD8+ ones.

TCRdb ran MiXCR on the 5' RACE reads and lists one entry per CDR3 protein. The sample carries 100,000 to 150,000 distinct CDR3 sequences, about a sixth recorded once. In its sample, this clonotype was seen many times. No antigen is known for it. Sequencing used PBMCs or a T cell subset sorted from them (not recorded which). This sequence was found in a man aged 18 to 29 who had mild COVID-19 (a few samples of this study predate the infection). Cell type and time point are not known.

The CDR3 DNA sequence: TGTGCCAGCAGTGGTAGCGGGACCCAGTTTTCCCAGTACTTC. Translation gives CASSGSGTQFSQYF. The chain employs TRBV6-5 and TRBJ2-5, with 8 bases matching TRBD2. The CDR3 spans 14 residues. V dropped 5 bases and J dropped 9; count of bases not matched to a gene: 11. The germline V gene has CDR1 MNHEY and CDR2 SVGAGI.